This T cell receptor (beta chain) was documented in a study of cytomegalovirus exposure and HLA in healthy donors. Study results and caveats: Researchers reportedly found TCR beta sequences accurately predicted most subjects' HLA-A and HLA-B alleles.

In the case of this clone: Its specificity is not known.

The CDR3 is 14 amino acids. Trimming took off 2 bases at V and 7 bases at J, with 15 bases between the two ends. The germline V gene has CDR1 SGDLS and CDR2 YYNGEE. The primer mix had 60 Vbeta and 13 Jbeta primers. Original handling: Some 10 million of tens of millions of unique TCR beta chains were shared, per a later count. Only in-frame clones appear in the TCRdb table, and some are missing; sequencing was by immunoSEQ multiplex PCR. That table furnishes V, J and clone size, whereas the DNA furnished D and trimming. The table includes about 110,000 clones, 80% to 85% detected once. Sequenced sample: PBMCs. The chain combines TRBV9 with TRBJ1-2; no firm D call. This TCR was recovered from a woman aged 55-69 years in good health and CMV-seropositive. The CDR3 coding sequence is TGTGCCAGCAGCGTCTCAGGACTTCACCTTGGCTACACCTTC. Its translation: CASSVSGLHLGYTF.